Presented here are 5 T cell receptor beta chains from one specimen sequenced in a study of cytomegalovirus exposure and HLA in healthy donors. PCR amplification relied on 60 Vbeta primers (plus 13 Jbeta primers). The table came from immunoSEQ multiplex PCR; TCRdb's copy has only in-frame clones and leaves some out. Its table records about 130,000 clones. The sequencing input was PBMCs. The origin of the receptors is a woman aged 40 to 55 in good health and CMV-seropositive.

CDR3 nucleotide sequence: TGTGCCCCTATTATGGGGGCTCTGATCAATGAGCAGTTCTTC. Protein sequence: CAPIMGALINEQFF. V gene TRBV6-5 combines with J gene TRBJ2-1, with a weak D call TRBD1 (6 bases). Germline V lookup: CDR1 MNHEY, CDR2 SVGAGI. The V gene lost 11 bases and the J gene lost 6 bases, with 20 bases spanning the gap. The CDR3 extends over 14 amino acids.

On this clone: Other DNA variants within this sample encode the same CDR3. The CDR3 region has the DNA TGTGCCAGCAGGCCGACAGGGCGAGAGACCCAGTACTTC. Its translation is CASRPTGRETQYF. The chain links TRBV6-5 to TRBJ2-5; TRBD1 aligns across 7 bases. The V and J ends lost 6 bases and 4 bases, in that order; junction bases with no gene match: 5. The CDR3 extends over 13 amino acids. CDR1 is MNHEY, CDR2 SVGAGI, per germline.

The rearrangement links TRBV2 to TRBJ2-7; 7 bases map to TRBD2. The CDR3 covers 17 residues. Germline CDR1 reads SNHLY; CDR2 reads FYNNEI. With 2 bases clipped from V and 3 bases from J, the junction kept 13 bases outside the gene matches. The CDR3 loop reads CASSEFLSKASGYEQYF. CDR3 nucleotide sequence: TGTGCCAGCAGTGAATTTTTATCGAAGGCTAGCGGCTACGAGCAGTACTTC.

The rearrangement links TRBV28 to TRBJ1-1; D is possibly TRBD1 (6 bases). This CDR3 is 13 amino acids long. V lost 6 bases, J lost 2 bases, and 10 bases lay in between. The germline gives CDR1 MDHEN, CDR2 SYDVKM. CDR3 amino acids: CASREQGNTEAFF. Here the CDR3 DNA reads TGTGCCAGCAGGGAACAGGGAAACACTGAAGCTTTCTTT.

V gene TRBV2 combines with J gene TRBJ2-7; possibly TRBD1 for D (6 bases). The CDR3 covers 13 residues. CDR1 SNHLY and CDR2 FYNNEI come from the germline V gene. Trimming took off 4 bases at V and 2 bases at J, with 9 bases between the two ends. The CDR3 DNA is TGTGCCAGCAGTGTAAGACAGGCCTACGAGCAGTACTTC. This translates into CASSVRQAYEQYF.